The 9 T cell receptor beta chains listed next were all sequenced from one sample in a study of T cells after yellow fever vaccination (dated by TCRdb to between 2018 and 2021). Receptor amplification or capture employed 5' RACE. Instrument used: Illumina HiSeq 2500. TCRdb passed the public sequencing reads through fastp at Q25 and MiXCR, retaining productive beta sequences. CDR3 protein sequences are deduplicated, and each keeps its most common genes and DNA. In all, the sample holds a few hundred thousand distinct CDR3 sequences, and about 7% of those were seen once. Together, the top ten hold about 0.85% of the sample. The intended sense of this specimen's treatment or condition label: live attenuated yellow fever vaccine strain. Source: CD4+ T cells sorted from PBMCs, taken 15 days after the yellow fever booster vaccination. Receptor source: a man aged 30 to 39 who received the YFV17D yellow fever vaccine.

CDR3 DNA sequence: TGTGCCAGCAGTTGGGGGAGTGGAGACACCGGGGAGCTGTTTTTT. Translation: CASSWGSGDTGELFF. The rearrangement joins TRBV27 to TRBJ2-2, with D perhaps TRBD1 or TRBD2 (5 bases each). Germline CDR1 reads MNHEY; CDR2 reads SMNVEV (reference sequence). The CDR3 covers 15 residues. V lost 4 bases to trimming and J lost 3 bases, with 12 bases between them.

In its sample, this clonotype was seen many times. This rearrangement joins TRBV7-9 to TRBJ1-2, with 7 bases lining up with TRBD1. Germline V gene sequence: CDR1 SEHNR, CDR2 FQNEAQ (reference sequence). V lost 4 bases to trimming and J lost 1 base; unmatched junction nucleotides: 6. The CDR3 consists of 15 residues. The CDR3: CASSYGQDLNYGYTF. The CDR3 nucleotides are TGTGCCAGCAGCTACGGACAGGACCTTAACTATGGCTACACCTTC.

This clonotype was observed at least ten times. This rearrangement joins TRBV12-3 or TRBV12-4 to TRBJ1-1, with 7 nucleotides matching TRBD1. The CDR3 has 13 amino acids. The trim removed 5 bases at V and 4 bases at J, leaving 4 bases unmatched. CDR3 coding DNA: TGTGCCAGCAGTGCCACAGGGGTCACTGAAGCTTTCTTT. Amino acid sequence: CASSATGVTEAFF.

The rearrangement joins TRBV20-1 to TRBJ2-2; 7 bases are shared with TRBD2. The CDR3 is 15 residues long. Germline V CDR1 and CDR2: DFQATT, SNEGSKA (reference sequence). After removal of 3 bases from V and 0 bases from J, the junction contained 4 bases not matched to a gene. CDR3 loop: CSASPSGANTGELFF. Written as DNA, the CDR3 is TGCAGTGCTAGCCCCAGCGGGGCGAACACCGGGGAGCTGTTTTTT.

This clonotype was observed a few times. V and J are TRBV25-1 and TRBJ2-3; the D gene is possibly TRBD2 (6 bases). Deletions cut 1 base from V and 4 bases from J, with 15 bases between. Germline CDR1 reads MGHDK; CDR2 reads SYGVNS. The CDR3 has 16 amino acids. This CDR3 reads CASSEFPGASADTQYF. CDR3 in DNA: TGTGCCAGCAGTGAATTCCCGGGAGCTAGCGCAGATACGCAGTATTTT.

This clonotype was seen repeatedly, ten times or more. This chain joins TRBV12-3 or TRBV12-4 and TRBJ1-1; D uncertain. There are 16 residues in the CDR3. The ends were cut back, 3 bases at V and 1 base at J, with 15 bases in the middle. CDR3 coding DNA: TGTGCCAGCAGTTTCGGGCGACGCCGGAGGAACACTGAAGCTTTCTTT. This sequence encodes CASSFGRRRRNTEAFF.

This chain joins TRBV18 and TRBJ2-1; the match to TRBD2 covers 14 bases. The V gene end was trimmed by 0 bases and the J gene end by 6 bases; junction bases not matched to a gene: 1. This CDR3 is 16 amino acids long. Germline V gene sequence: CDR1 KGHSH, CDR2 LQKENI. The CDR3 is CASSPPGTSGSNEQFF. The CDR3 nucleotides read TGTGCCAGCTCACCACCGGGGACTAGCGGGAGCAATGAGCAGTTCTTC.

This clonotype was seen ten or more times. J is TRBJ2-5 and V is TRBV20-1, with D uncertain. Per germline, CDR1 DFQATT and CDR2 SNEGSKA (reference sequence). Trimming removed 2 bases from V and 0 bases from J, with 10 bases in between. The CDR3 is 14 residues long. The chain's CDR3 is CSARTLGNQETQYF. CDR3 bases: TGCAGTGCTAGAACCTTAGGGAACCAAGAGACCCAGTACTTC.

This clonotype was detected a few times. The rearrangement links TRBV11-2 to TRBJ2-7, with D perhaps given as TRBD1 or TRBD2 (7 bases each). Germline V gene data show CDR1 as SGHAT and CDR2 as FQNNGV. There are 15 residues in the CDR3. The germline V and J ends were trimmed by 4 bases and 4 bases, with 17 bases remaining between them. CDR3 residues: CASSSTGRGSYEQYF. DNA of the CDR3: TGTGCCAGCAGCTCGACAGGGAGGGGGAGTTACGAGCAGTACTTC.